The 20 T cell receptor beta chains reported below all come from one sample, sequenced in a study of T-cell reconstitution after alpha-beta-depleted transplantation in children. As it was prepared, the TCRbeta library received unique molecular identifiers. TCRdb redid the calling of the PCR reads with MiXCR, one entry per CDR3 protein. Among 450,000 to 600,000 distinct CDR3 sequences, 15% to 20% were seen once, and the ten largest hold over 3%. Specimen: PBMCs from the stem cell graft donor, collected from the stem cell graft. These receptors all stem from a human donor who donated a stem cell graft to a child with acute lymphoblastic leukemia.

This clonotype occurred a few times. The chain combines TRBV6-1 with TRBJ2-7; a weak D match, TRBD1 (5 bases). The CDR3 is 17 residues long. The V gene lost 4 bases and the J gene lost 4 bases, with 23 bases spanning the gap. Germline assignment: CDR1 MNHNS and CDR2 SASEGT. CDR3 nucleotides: TGTGCCAGCAGTGTTTCCGCGGTCCAGGGTCTCGGTTACGAGCAGTACTTC. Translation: CASSVSAVQGLGYEQYF.

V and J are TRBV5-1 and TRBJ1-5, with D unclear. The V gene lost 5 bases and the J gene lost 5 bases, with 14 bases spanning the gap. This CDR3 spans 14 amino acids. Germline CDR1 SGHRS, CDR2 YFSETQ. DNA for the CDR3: TGCGCCAGCAGTCTGGGGTTCGGGGATCAGCCCCAGCATTTT. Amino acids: CASSLGFGDQPQHF.

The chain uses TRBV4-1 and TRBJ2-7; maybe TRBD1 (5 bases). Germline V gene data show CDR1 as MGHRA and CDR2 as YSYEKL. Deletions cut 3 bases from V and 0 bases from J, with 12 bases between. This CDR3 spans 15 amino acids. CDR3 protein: CASSQGGDSSYEQYF. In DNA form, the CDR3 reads TGCGCCAGCAGCCAGGGTGGAGACAGCTCCTACGAGCAGTACTTC.

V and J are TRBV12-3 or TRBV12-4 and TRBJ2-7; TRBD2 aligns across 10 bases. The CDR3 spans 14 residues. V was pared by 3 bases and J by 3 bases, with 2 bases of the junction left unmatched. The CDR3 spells CASSFWTSGYEQYF. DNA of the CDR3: TGTGCCAGCAGTTTCTGGACTAGCGGCTACGAGCAGTACTTC.

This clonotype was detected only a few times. The CDR3 sequence: CASSQIGTGPPQHF. CDR3 nucleotides: TGCGCCAGCAGCCAGATTGGGACAGGGCCGCCCCAGCATTTT. The V and J genes are TRBV4-1 and TRBJ1-5, with 9 nucleotides matching TRBD1. CDR3 length: 14 residues. The germline V gene encodes CDR1 MGHRA and CDR2 YSYEKL. Losses at the gene ends were 3 bases for V and 9 bases for J; bases not matched to a gene: 6.

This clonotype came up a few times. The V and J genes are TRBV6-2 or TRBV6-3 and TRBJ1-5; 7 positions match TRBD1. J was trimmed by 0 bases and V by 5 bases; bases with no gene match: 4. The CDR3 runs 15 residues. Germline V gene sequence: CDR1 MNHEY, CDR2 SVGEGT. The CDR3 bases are TGTGCCAGCAGTACAGGGGTCTATAGCAATCAGCCCCAGCATTTT. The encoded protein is CASSTGVYSNQPQHF.

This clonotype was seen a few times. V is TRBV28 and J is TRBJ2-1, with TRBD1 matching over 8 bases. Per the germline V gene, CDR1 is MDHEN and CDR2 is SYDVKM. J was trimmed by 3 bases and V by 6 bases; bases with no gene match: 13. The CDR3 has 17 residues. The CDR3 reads CASRPPVRTGFYNEQFF. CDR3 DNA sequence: TGTGCCAGCAGACCCCCGGTACGGACAGGGTTCTACAATGAGCAGTTCTTC.

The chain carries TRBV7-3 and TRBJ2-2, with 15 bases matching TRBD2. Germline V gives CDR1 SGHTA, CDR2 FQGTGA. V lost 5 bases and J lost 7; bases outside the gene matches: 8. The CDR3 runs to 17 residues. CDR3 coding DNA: TGTGCCAGCAGCCTATCTCCGGGACTAGCGGGAGGCGGGGAGCTGTTTTTT. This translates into CASSLSPGLAGGGELFF.

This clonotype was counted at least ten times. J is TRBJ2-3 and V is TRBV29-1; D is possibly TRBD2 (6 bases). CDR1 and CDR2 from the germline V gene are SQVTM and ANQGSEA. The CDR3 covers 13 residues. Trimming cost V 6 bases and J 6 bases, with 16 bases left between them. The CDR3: CSVPNYSGDTQYF. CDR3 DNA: TGCAGCGTCCCCAATTACAGCGGGGATACGCAGTATTTT.

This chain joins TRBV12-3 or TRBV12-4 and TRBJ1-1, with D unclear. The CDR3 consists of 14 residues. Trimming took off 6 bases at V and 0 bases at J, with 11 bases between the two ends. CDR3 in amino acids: CASRPGVMNTEAFF. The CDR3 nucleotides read TGTGCCAGCAGGCCAGGAGTAATGAACACTGAAGCTTTCTTT.

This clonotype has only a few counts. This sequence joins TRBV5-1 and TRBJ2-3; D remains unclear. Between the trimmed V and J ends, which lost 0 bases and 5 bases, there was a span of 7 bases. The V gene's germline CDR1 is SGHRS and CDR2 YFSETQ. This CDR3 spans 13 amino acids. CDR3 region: CASSLGYRDTQYF. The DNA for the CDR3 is TGCGCCAGCAGCTTGGGGTATCGAGATACGCAGTATTTT.

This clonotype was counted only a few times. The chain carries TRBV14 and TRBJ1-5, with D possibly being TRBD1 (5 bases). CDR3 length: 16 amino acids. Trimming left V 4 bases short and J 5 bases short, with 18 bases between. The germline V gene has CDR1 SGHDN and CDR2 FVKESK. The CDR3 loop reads CASSPWIGGSDQPQHF. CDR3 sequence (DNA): TGTGCCAGCAGCCCCTGGATCGGGGGTTCGGATCAGCCCCAGCATTTT.

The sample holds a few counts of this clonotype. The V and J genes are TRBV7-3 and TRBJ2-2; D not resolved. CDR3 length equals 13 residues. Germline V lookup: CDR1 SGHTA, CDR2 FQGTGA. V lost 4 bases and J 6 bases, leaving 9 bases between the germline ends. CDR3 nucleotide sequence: TGTGCCAGCAGCTCCCCCTACGCCGGGGAGCTGTTTTTT. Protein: CASSSPYAGELFF.

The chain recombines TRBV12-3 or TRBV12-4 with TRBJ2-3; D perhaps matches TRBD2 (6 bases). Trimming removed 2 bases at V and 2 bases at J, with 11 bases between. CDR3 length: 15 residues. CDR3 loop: CASSLTSSYTDTQYF. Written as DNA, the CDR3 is TGTGCCAGCAGTTTAACTAGCTCCTACACAGATACGCAGTATTTT.

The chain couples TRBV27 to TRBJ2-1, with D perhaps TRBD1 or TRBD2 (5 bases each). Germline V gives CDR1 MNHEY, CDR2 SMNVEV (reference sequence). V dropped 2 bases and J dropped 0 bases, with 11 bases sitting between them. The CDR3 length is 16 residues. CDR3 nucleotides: TGTGCCAGCAGTTTAGGGAGAAGGGGCTCCTACAATGAGCAGTTCTTC. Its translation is CASSLGRRGSYNEQFF.

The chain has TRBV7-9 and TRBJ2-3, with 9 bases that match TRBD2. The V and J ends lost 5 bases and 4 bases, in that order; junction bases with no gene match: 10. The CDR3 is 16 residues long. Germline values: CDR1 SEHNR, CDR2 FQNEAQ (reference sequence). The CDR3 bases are TGTGCCAGCAGCGGACTGGAGCGGGAGGTAGCAGATACGCAGTATTTT. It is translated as CASSGLEREVADTQYF.

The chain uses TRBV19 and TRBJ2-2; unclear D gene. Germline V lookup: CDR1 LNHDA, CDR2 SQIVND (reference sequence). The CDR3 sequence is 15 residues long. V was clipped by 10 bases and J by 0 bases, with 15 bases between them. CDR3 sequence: CAIRRLTANTGELFF. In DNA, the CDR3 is TGTGCCATCCGGAGACTGACCGCGAACACCGGGGAGCTGTTTTTT. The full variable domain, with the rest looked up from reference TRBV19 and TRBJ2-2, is DGGITQSPKYLFRKEGQNVTLSCEQNLNHDAMYWYRQDPGQGLRLIYYSQIVNDFQKGDIAEGYSVSREKKESFPLTVTSAQKNPTAFYLCAIRRLTANTGELFFGEGSRLTVL.

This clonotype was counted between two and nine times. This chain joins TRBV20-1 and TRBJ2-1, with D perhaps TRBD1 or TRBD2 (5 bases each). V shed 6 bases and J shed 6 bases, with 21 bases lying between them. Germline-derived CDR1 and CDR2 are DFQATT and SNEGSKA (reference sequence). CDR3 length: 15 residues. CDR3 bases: TGCAGTGCGGGCTCCGGGACGGAGCCCGTCAATGAGCAGTTCTTC. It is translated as CSAGSGTEPVNEQFF.

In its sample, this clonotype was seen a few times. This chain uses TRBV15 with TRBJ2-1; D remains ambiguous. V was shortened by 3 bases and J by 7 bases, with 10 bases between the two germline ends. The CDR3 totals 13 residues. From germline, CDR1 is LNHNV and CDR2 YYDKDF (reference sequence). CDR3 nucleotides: TGTGCCACCAGCAGTGGGTTGGGAAATGAGCAGTTCTTC. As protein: CATSSGLGNEQFF.

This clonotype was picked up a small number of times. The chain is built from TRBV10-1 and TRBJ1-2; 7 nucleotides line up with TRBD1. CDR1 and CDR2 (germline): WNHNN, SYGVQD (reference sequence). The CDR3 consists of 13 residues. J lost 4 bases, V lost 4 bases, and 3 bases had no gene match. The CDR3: CASSGSGGYGYTF. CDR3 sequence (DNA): TGCGCCAGCAGTGGATCAGGGGGCTATGGCTACACCTTC.